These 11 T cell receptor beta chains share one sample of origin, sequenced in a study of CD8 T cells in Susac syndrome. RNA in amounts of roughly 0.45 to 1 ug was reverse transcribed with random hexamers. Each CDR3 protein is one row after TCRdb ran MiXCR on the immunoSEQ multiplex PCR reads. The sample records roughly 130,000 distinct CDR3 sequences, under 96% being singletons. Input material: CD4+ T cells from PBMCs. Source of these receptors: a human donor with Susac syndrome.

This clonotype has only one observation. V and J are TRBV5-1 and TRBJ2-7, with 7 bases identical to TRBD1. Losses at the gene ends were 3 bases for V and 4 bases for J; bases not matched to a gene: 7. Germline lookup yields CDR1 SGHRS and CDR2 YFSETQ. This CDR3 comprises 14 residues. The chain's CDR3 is CASSSPGTEYEQYF. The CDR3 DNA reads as TGCGCCAGCAGCTCCCCCGGGACAGAGTACGAGCAGTACTTC.

The CDR3 DNA follows: TGTGCCAGCTCGGCGAGCGGGACCATCCCTGGGGATACGCAGTATTTT. Translation gives CASSASGTIPGDTQYF. The rearrangement uses TRBV6-2 or TRBV6-3 and TRBJ2-3, with 7 bases aligning to TRBD2. V lost 8 bases and J lost 6; bases outside the gene matches: 17. Germline CDR1 MNHEY, CDR2 SVGEGT. The CDR3 is 16 amino acids.

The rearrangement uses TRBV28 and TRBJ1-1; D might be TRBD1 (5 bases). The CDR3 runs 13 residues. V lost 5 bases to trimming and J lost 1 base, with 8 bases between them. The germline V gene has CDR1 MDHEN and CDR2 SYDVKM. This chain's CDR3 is CASSVGTNTEAFF. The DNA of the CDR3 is TGTGCCAGCAGTGTCGGGACGAACACTGAAGCTTTCTTT.

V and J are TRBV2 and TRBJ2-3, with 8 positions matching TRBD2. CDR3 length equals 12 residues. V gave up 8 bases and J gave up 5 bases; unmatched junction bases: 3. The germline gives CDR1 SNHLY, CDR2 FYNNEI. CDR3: CASHLAGDTQYF. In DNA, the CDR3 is TGTGCCAGCCACCTAGCGGGAGATACGCAGTATTTT.

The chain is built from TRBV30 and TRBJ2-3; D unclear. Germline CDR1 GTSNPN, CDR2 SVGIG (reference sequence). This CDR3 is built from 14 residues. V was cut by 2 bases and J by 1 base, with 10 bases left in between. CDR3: CAWSPMTRTDTQYF. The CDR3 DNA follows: TGTGCCTGGAGTCCCATGACACGCACAGATACGCAGTATTTT. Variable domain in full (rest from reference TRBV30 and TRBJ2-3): SQTIHQWPATLVQPVGSPLSLECTVEGTSNPNLYWYRQAAGRGLQLLFYSVGIGQISSEVPQNLSASRPQDRQFILSSKKLLLSDSGFYLCAWSPMTRTDTQYFGPGTRLTVL.

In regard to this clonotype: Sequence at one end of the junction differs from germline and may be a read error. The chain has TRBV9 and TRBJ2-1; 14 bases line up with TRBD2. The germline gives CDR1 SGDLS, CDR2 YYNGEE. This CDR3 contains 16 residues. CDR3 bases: TGTGCCAGCAGCCAGACTAGCGGGAGGGCCTACGATGAGCAGTTCTTC. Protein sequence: CASSQTSGRAYDEQFF.

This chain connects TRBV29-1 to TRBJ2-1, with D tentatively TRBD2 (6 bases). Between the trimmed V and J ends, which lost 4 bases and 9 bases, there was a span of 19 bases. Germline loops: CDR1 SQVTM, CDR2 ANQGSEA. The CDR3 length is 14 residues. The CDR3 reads CSVGEVRGLGEQFF. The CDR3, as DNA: TGCAGCGTTGGCGAGGTCCGGGGGTTGGGTGAGCAGTTCTTC.

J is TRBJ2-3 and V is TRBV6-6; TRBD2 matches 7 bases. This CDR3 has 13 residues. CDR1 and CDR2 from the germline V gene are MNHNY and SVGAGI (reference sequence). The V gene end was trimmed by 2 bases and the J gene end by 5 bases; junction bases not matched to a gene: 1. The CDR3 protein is CASSYAGEDTQYF. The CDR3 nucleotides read TGTGCCAGCAGTTACGCGGGGGAAGATACGCAGTATTTT.

CDR3 sequence reads: CAWSKALQETQYF. The DNA for the CDR3 is TGTGCCTGGTCCAAGGCCCTGCAAGAGACCCAGTACTTC. This chain links TRBV30 with TRBJ2-5; D gene ambiguous. V lost 5 bases and J lost 2, with 12 bases in between. Germline lookup yields CDR1 GTSNPN and CDR2 SVGIG (reference sequence). The CDR3 is 13 amino acids.

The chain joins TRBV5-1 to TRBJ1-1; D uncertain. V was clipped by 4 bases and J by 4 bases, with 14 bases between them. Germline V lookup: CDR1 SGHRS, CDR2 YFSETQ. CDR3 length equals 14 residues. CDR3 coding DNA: TGCGCCAGCAGCCCGAACGGTCAGAGCACTGAAGCTTTCTTT. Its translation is CASSPNGQSTEAFF.

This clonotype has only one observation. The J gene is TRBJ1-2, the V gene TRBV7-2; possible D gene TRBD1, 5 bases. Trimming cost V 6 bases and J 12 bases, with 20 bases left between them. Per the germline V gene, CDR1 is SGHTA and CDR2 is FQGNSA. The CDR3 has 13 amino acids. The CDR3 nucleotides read TGTGCCAGCAGTTCTAGCAGGGAGGATGGGAACACCTTC. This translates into CASSSSREDGNTF.